This T cell receptor beta chain originates from a study of blood T cell repertoires in COVID-19. In the study overall: There were acute and convalescent COVID-19 samples, and they came from the United States, Italy and Spain. In each case, the material was cDNA or gDNA derived from T cells, B-cell-depleted T cells, or PBMCs.

The V gene end was trimmed by 6 bases and the J gene end by 3 bases; junction bases not matched to a gene: 9. CDR1 is SNHLY, CDR2 FYNNEI, per germline. CDR3 length: 15 amino acids. The protocol was immunoSEQ multiplex PCR, while the TCRdb copy is restricted to in-frame clones and leaves out a portion. The sample shows 250,000 to 400,000 clones, roughly 88% of them seen only once. Patients in Seattle were enrolled during active infection, then followed longitudinally. Sequenced: peripheral blood. This chain uses TRBV2 with TRBJ2-3, with 7 bases lining up with TRBD1. The TCR sequence derives from a woman in her twenties or thirties with COVID-19, enrolled during active disease. Written as DNA, the CDR3 is TGTGCCAGCAGGCTACAGGGGTTAAGGACAGATACGCAGTATTTT. This translates into CASRLQGLRTDTQYF. The variable domain in full, with the rest retrieved from reference TRBV2 and TRBJ2-3, is EPEVTQTPSHQVTQMGQEVILRCVPISNHLYFYWYRQILGQKVEFLVSFYNNEISEKSEIFDDQFSVERPDGSNFTLKIRSTKLEDSAMYFCASRLQGLRTDTQYFGPGTRLTVL.